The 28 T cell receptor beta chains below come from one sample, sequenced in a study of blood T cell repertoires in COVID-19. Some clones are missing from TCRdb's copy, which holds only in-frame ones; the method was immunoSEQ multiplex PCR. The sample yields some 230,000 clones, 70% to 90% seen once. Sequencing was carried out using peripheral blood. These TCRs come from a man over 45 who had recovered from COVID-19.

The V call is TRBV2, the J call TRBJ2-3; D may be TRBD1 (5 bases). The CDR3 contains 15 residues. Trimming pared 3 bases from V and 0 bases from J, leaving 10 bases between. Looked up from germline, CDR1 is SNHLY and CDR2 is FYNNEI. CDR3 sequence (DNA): TGTGCCAGCAGTGAGGGGCAAGCTAGCACAGATACGCAGTATTTT. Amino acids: CASSEGQASTDTQYF.

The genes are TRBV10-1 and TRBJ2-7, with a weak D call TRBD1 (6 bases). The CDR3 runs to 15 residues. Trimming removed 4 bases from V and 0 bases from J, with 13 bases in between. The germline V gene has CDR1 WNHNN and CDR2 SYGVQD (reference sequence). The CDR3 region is CASSGTGTHSYEQYF. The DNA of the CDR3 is TGCGCCAGCAGTGGGACCGGGACACACTCCTACGAGCAGTACTTC.

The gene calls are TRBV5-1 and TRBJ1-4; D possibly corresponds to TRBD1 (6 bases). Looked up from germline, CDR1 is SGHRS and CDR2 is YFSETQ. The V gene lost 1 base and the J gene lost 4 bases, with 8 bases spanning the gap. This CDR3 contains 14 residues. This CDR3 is CASSLLGHNEKLFF. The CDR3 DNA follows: TGCGCCAGCAGCTTGCTGGGACATAATGAAAAACTGTTTTTT.

CDR3 residues: CASSIAGGRITDTQYF. CDR3 bases: TGTGCCAGTAGTATAGCTGGGGGGAGAATCACAGATACGCAGTATTTT. The gene calls are TRBV19 and TRBJ2-3; tentative D call: TRBD2 (6 bases). This CDR3 has 16 residues. Germline assignment: CDR1 LNHDA and CDR2 SQIVND (reference sequence). V gave up 1 base and J gave up 2 bases, with 13 bases separating them.

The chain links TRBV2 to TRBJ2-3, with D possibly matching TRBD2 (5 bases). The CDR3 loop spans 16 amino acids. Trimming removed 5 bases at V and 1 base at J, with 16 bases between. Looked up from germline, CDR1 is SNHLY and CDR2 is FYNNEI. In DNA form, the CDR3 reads TGTGCCAGCAGTAGACCTAGGACTTCCGGCACAGATACGCAGTATTTT. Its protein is CASSRPRTSGTDTQYF.

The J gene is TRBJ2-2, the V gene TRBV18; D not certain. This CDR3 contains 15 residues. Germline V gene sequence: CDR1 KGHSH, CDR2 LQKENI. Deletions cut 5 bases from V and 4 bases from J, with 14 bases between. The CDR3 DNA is TGTGCCAGCTCATCCCGCTCCGAGGCCACCGGGGAGCTGTTTTTT. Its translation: CASSSRSEATGELFF.

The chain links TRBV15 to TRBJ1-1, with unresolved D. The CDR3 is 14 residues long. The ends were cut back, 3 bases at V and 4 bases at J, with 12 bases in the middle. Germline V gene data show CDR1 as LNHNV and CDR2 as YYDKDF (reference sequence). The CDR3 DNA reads TGTGCCACCAGCAGTGGGTTATACAGCACTGAAGCTTTCTTT. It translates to CATSSGLYSTEAFF.

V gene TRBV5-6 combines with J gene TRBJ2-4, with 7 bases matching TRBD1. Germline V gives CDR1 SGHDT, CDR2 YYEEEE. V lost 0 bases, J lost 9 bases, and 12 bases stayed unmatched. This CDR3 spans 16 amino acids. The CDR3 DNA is TGTGCCAGCAGCTTGGGGCAGGCCAGGGGGACCTTCATTCAGTACTTC. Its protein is CASSLGQARGTFIQYF.

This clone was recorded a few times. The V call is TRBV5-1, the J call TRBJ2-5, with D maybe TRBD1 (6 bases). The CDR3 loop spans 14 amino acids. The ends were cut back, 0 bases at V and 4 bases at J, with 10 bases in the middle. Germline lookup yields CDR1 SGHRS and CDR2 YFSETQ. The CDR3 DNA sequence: TGCGCCAGCAGCTTGGCGTTGGGGGCAGAGACCCAGTACTTC. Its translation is CASSLALGAETQYF.

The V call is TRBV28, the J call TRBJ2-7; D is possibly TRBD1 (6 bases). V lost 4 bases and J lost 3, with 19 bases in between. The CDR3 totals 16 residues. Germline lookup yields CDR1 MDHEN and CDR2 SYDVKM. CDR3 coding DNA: TGTGCCAGCAGTTACTACAGGGCTGGGGCGAGCTACGAGCAGTACTTC. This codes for CASSYYRAGASYEQYF.

CDR3 protein: CASSQGGRAGPGELFF. The DNA of the CDR3 is TGTGCCAGCAGTCAAGGCGGGAGGGCCGGTCCCGGGGAGCTGTTTTTT. The chain carries TRBV28 and TRBJ2-2; 9 nucleotides line up with TRBD2. CDR1 and CDR2 from the germline V gene are MDHEN and SYDVKM. This CDR3 comprises 16 residues. J was trimmed by 6 bases and V by 5 bases; bases with no gene match: 10.

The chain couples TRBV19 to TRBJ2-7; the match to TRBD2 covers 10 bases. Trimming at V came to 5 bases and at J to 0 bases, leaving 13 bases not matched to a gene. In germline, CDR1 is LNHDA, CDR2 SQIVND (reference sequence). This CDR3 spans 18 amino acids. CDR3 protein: CASSAYLQTSGPSYEQYF. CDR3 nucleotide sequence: TGTGCCAGTAGTGCATACCTCCAGACTAGCGGGCCCTCCTACGAGCAGTACTTC. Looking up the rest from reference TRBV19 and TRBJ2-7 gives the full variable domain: DGGITQSPKYLFRKEGQNVTLSCEQNLNHDAMYWYRQDPGQGLRLIYYSQIVNDFQKGDIAEGYSVSREKKESFPLTVTSAQKNPTAFYLCASSAYLQTSGPSYEQYFGPGTRLTVT.

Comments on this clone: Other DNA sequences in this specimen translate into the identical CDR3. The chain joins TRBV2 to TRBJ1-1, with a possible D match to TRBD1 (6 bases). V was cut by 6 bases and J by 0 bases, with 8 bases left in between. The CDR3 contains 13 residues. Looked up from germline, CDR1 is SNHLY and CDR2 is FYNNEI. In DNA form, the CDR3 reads TGTGCCAGCAGCGGACAGATGAACACTGAAGCTTTCTTT. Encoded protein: CASSGQMNTEAFF.

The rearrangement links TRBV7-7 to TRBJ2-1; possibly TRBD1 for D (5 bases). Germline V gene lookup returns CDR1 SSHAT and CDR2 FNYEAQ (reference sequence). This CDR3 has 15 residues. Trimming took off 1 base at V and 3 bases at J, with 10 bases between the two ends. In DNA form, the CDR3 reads TGTGCCAGCAGCTTAGAGACAGCTAGCTACAATGAGCAGTTCTTC. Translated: CASSLETASYNEQFF.

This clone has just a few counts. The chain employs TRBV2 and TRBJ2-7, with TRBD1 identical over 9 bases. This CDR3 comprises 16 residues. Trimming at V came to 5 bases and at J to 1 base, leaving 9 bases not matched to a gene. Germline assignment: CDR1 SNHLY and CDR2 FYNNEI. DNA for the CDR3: TGTGCCAGCAGTCCCTCCGGGACAGGGCTTTCCTACGAGCAGTACTTC. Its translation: CASSPSGTGLSYEQYF. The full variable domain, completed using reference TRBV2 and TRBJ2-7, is EPEVTQTPSHQVTQMGQEVILRCVPISNHLYFYWYRQILGQKVEFLVSFYNNEISEKSEIFDDQFSVERPDGSNFTLKIRSTKLEDSAMYFCASSPSGTGLSYEQYFGPGTRLTVT.

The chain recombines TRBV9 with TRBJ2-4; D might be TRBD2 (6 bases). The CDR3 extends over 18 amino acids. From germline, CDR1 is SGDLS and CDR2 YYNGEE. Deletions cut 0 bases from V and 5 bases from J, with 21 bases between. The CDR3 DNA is TGTGCCAGCAGCGTAGCCTTGGGTGGGACTCAGAGGGAAAACATTCAGTACTTC. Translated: CASSVALGGTQRENIQYF.

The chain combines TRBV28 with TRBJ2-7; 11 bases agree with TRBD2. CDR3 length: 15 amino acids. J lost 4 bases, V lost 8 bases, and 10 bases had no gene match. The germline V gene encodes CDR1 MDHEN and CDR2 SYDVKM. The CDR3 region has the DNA TGTGCCAGCTTCCCTAGCGGGAGGCAACTTTACGAGCAGTACTTC. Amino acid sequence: CASFPSGRQLYEQYF.

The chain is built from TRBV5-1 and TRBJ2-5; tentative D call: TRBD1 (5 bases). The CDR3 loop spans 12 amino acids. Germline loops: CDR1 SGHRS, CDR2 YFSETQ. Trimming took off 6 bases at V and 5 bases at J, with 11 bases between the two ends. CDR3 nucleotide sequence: TGCGCCAGCAAGTGGGCAGGGGAGACCCAGTACTTC. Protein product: CASKWAGETQYF.

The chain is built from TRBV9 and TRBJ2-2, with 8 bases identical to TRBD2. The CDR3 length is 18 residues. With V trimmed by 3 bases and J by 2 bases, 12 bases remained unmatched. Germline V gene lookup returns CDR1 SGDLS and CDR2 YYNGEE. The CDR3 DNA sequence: TGTGCCAGCAGCGCAATGTACACTAGCGGAATAAACACCGGGGAGCTGTTTTTT. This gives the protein CASSAMYTSGINTGELFF.

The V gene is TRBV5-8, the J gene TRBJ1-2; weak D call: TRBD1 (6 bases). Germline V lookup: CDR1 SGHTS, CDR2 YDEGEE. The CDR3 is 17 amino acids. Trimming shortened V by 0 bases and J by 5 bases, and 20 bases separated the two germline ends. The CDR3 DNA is TGTGCCAGCAGCTTGGGCATCGGGACACAGATTCCTTATGGCTACACCTTC. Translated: CASSLGIGTQIPYGYTF.

For the CDR3, the DNA is TGCGCCAGCAGCTTGGCAGCGGGCAATCAGCCCCAGCATTTT. This encodes CASSLAAGNQPQHF. This chain links TRBV5-1 with TRBJ1-5; D is unclear. The CDR3 loop spans 14 amino acids. Germline CDR1 and CDR2: SGHRS and YFSETQ. The V gene lost 0 bases and the J gene lost 2 bases, with 6 bases spanning the gap.

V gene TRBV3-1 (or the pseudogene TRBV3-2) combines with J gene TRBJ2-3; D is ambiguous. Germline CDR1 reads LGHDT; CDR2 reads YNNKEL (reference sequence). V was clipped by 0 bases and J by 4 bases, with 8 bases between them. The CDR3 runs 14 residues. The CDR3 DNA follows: TGTGCCAGCAGCCAAGATGAGGCGCCAGATACGCAGTATTTT. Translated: CASSQDEAPDTQYF.

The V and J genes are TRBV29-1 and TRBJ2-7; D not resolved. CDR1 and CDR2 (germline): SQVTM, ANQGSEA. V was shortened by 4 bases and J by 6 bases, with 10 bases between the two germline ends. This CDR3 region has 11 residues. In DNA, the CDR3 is TGCAGCGTTGGCAACAATGTCGAGCAGTACTTC. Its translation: CSVGNNVEQYF.

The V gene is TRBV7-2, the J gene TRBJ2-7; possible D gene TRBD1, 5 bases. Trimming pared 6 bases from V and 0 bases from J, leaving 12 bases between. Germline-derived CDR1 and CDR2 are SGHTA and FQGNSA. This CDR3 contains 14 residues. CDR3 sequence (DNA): TGTGCCAGCAGTCCGACAGCTCACTCCTACGAGCAGTACTTC. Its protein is CASSPTAHSYEQYF.

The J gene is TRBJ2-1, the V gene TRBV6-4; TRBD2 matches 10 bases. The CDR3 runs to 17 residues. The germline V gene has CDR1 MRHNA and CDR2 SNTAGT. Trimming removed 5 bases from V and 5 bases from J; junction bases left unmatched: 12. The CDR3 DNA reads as TGTGCCAGCAGTCCTCGACTGGGACTAGCGAAAGACAATGAGCAGTTCTTC. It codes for CASSPRLGLAKDNEQFF.

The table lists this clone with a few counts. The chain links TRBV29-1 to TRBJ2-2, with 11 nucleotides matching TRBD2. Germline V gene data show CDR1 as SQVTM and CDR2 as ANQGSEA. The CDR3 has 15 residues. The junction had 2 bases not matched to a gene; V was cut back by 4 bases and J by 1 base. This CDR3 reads CSVGGTSGNTGELFF. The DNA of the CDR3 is TGCAGCGTTGGAGGGACTAGCGGGAACACCGGGGAGCTGTTTTTT.

The DNA of the CDR3 is TGTGCCAGTAGTATAGCGGGGTGGGCGAACACTGAAGCTTTCTTT. It yields the protein CASSIAGWANTEAFF. This chain uses TRBV19 with TRBJ1-1; no clear D. Germline V lookup: CDR1 LNHDA, CDR2 SQIVND (reference sequence). V dropped 1 base and J dropped 1 base, with 10 bases sitting between them. The CDR3 is 15 amino acids. Full variable domain (remainder filled in from reference TRBV19 and TRBJ1-1): DGGITQSPKYLFRKEGQNVTLSCEQNLNHDAMYWYRQDPGQGLRLIYYSQIVNDFQKGDIAEGYSVSREKKESFPLTVTSAQKNPTAFYLCASSIAGWANTEAFFGQGTRLTVV.

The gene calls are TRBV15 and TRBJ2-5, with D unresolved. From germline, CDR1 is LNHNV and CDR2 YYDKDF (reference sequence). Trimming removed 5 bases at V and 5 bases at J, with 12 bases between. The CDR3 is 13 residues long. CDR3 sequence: CATSVRLRETQYF. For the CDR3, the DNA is TGTGCCACCAGCGTCCGCCTCCGGGAGACCCAGTACTTC.